The source of this TCR beta chain is a study of T cells after yellow fever vaccination. General observations from the study: Peaking faster, on day 5 versus 15, the secondary response was nonetheless weaker.

To note about this clonotype: Its cognate antigen is unknown.

The CDR3 runs to 15 residues. Trimming shortened V by 3 bases and J by 1 base, and 12 bases separated the two germline ends. Using its own MiXCR run on the 5' RACE reads, TCRdb lists one record per CDR3 protein. Among nearly 300,000 distinct CDR3 sequences listed, under 9% were seen once. The rearrangement links TRBV12-3 or TRBV12-4 to TRBJ1-1; D ambiguous. The receptor was isolated from a man in his late teens or twenties who received the YFV17D yellow fever vaccine. Material: CD4+ T cells sorted from PBMCs, obtained 5 days after the yellow fever booster vaccination. The CDR3 DNA follows: TGTGCCAGCAGTTTGGGCAGCACCCGGAACACTGAAGCTTTCTTT. Protein: CASSLGSTRNTEAFF.